Listed here is a single T cell receptor (beta chain). This clone has a count of ten or more. The clone's antigen remains unknown. Sequencing ends 3 residues short of the CDR3 end; the germline J gene provides the rest. These data belong to a study of T cell clonality in common variable immunodeficiency (dated by TCRdb to 2013 to 2016). Overall results and qualifications from the work: Even though DNA input was equal, the average per sample came to about 81,820 unique sequences for controls compared with about 30,000 for CVID samples. Patient heterogeneity within the CVID cohort put limits on correlating repertoire features with clinical complications. TCRbeta clonality was higher in CVID subjects than in healthy controls (t-test p = 0.018), and the increase was most characteristic of about a third of subjects. Reportedly, TCRbeta sequences from CVID had fewer deletions and N-nucleotide insertions, and highly modified clones with 13 or more V deletions were absent from CVID. Fewer TCRbeta clones were shared among CVID subjects than among healthy controls (p < 0.0001). According to the authors, figuring out what caused the increased clonality in CVID would require sequencing the repertoires of T cell subpopulations.

Diagnosis of CVID followed standard criteria, namely serum IgG, IgA and/or IgM below the normal range together with specific antibody deficiency. There were 40 to 45 subjects in the CVID group (roughly 15 female and approximately 30 male), ranging in age from about 9 to 65 years, with a mean age of 40. Most CVID patients and most healthy controls were of Caucasian heritage. All CVID subjects had received replacement immunoglobulin therapy for at least one year at the time of study participation. At the time of blood collection, no CVID subject was ill or was being treated with immunomodulatory or immunosuppressive medication. Heparinized peripheral whole blood samples of about 5 to 9 ml were collected from each donor. Genomic DNA from adults with common variable immune deficiency (CVID) and from healthy adult controls was the source for sequencing TCRbeta CDR3 repertoires. Diluted blood was density-centrifuged over Hypaque 1077 or Ficoll-Paque to isolate peripheral blood mononuclear cells. Genomic DNA was extracted from unsorted mononuclear cells by Qiagen column purification or by a centrifugation-based method.

For sequencing, equivalent amounts of genomic DNA were input from CVID and control samples. For every sample, a 60 bp segment covering the rearranged TCRbeta CDR3 region was amplified and then sequenced. The immunoSEQ assay, a bias-corrected multiplex PCR with high-throughput sequencing, was employed for TCRbeta amplification. In the authors' own workflow: Each unique nucleotide sequence was treated as a clone and annotated with V, D and J genes, copy number and frequency. Sequences were labeled productive if in frame, and non-productive if out of frame or containing stop codons. Clonality was calculated from Shannon's entropy as previously described. Mean CDR3 Kyte-Doolittle hydropathy was derived from the predicted amino acid sequences of productive clones. Using the R hclust function, scaled V gene usage was clustered hierarchically with Manhattan distance and complete linkage. Sharing of clones by CDR3 amino acid sequence was evaluated through resampling of 12 repertoires per group over 100 rounds. Repertoires were searched for 70 published EBV-specific and fewer than 300 published CMV-specific TCRbeta sequences. Analysis left out a couple of CVID samples that produced under 10,000 sequences, so a few dozen CVID repertoires remained. The table was pulled from immuneACCESS by TCRdb, which kept in-frame rearrangements only. Such tables lose some clones; where checked, under half of the loss comes from unresolved V genes, and the rest has no known cause. The V and J calls and clone size come from that table; D and trimming were worked out from the DNA. This sample has roughly 42,000 clones, none of them a singleton. The top ten clones comprise approximately 5.5% of the sample.

CDR1 and CDR2 were assigned from the germline V gene as MNHNS and SASEGT. The CDR3 contains 14 residues, cysteine and phenylalanine counted. The CDR3 was read in part: 33 bases, with the frame set at base 1. V and J are trimmed by 3 bases and 5 bases, and the gene matches miss 6 bases of the junction. This TCR was recovered from a human donor with common variable immunodeficiency. Source material: peripheral blood mononuclear cells. The chain couples TRBV6-1 to TRBJ2-7, with TRBD1 matching 8 junction bases. The part of the CDR3 DNA that was read is TGTGCCAGCAGTGAGCTCCGGGACAGGAACGAG. This gives the protein CASSELRDRNE. The whole CDR3 sequence reads CASSELRDRNEQYF.